The rows below give T cell receptor beta chains drawn from one sample of a study of preoperative IRX-2 immunotherapy in early breast cancer. Generated by immunoSEQ multiplex PCR, the TCRdb table keeps only in-frame clones and is missing some. The table includes roughly 43,000 clones, about 95% detected once. The source material was tumor tissue, sampled after IRX-2 immunotherapy. The source is a human donor with breast cancer. The CDR3 runs from the conserved cysteine through the conserved F or W. The D gene is left open where the match is weak. Where a row states a size, it is once, few, many or the class of an expanded clone; other rows omit it.

size	D	V	J	DNA	CDR3
once	-	TRBV27	TRBJ2-7	TGTGCCAGCAGTTTATCGCCCAGGGCCTACGAGCAGTACTTC	CASSLSPRAYEQYF
-	-	TRBV27	TRBJ2-7	TGTGCCAGCAGTTTCTCCGGGACTCACTACGAGCAGTACTTC	CASSFSGTHYEQYF
-	-	TRBV2	TRBJ1-6	TGTGCCAGCAGTCTTGCGGGAACAGCCCTGAATTCACCCCTCCACTTT	CASSLAGTALNSPLHF
-	-	TRBV15	TRBJ1-4	TGTGCCACCAGCAGAGATGCGGGTTTGGGTGAAAAACTGTTTTTT	CATSRDAGLGEKLFF
-	-	TRBV21-1	TRBJ1-2	TGTGCCAGCAGCGAAACCTGGAAGGGCAGGAATAACTATGGCTACACCTTC	CASSETWKGRNNYGYTF
-	TRBD2	TRBV7-2	TRBJ2-5	TGTGCCAGCAGCTTAGACCTAGCGGGGGGTGGGGAGACCCAGTACTTC	CASSLDLAGGGETQYF
-	-	TRBV5-1	TRBJ1-3	TGCGCCAGCAGCTTGGACGCAGCCGGAAGCTCTGGAAACACCATATATTTT	CASSLDAAGSSGNTIYF
-	-	TRBV11-2	TRBJ2-3	TGTGCCAGCAGCTTAGCCATAGCGCCAGATACGCAGTATTTT	CASSLAIAPDTQYF
once	-	TRBV10-3	TRBJ1-3	TGTGCCATCAGTGAGTCACGGACTTCGGGAAACACCATATATTTT	CAISESRTSGNTIYF
-	-	TRBV15	TRBJ2-1	TGTGCCACCAGTCCCATTGACAGCTCCTACAATGAGCAGTTCTTC	CATSPIDSSYNEQFF
-	TRBD2	TRBV11-3	TRBJ2-3	TGTGCCAGCAGCTTAGGCCTAGCGGGAGAGGCAGATACGCAGTATTTT	CASSLGLAGEADTQYF
-	TRBD2	TRBV7-8	TRBJ2-7	TGTGCCAGCAGCTTGAACGCGGGACTAGCGGGAGCCTACGAGCAGTACTTC	CASSLNAGLAGAYEQYF
-	-	TRBV27	TRBJ1-2	TGTGCCAGCAGGGGGCCGAGGGATGGCTACACCTTC	CASRGPRDGYTF
-	-	TRBV4-2	TRBJ2-3	TGTGCCAGCAGCCCGGATTTGACGCGAGATACGCAGTATTTT	CASSPDLTRDTQYF
-	-	TRBV18	TRBJ2-5	TGTGCCAGCTCATTGGGGGCTGAAGAGACCCAGTACTTC	CASSLGAEETQYF
-	-	TRBV6-6	TRBJ2-7	TGTGCCAGCAGAATTGGTCCGGGATTAATTTACGAGCAGTACTTC	CASRIGPGLIYEQYF
-	-	TRBV18	TRBJ2-5	TGTGCCAGCTCACCCGGACTATCGCTCAGAAAGACCCAGTACTTC	CASSPGLSLRKTQYF
-	-	TRBV5-6	TRBJ1-6	TGTGCCAGCAGCTTGTTCACGGGCGACGATAATTCACCCCTCCACTTT	CASSLFTGDDNSPLHF
-	-	TRBV7-3	TRBJ1-2	TGTGCCAGCAGCTTAATCCCGGGGCCAGTTAACTATGGCTACACCTTC	CASSLIPGPVNYGYTF
-	-	TRBV28	TRBJ2-3	TGTGCCAGCAGTTCCCGGCAGACAGATACGCAGTATTTT	CASSSRQTDTQYF
-	TRBD2	TRBV5-1	TRBJ2-1	TGCGCCAGCAGCTCGGGACTAGCGGGACCGCTTGAGCAGTTCTTC	CASSSGLAGPLEQFF
-	TRBD1	TRBV29-1	TRBJ2-3	TGCAGCATACGGGACAGACGCACAGATACGCAGTATTTT	CSIRDRRTDTQYF
-	-	TRBV4-2	TRBJ2-3	TGTGCCAGCAGCCCCAGCTTCGGCACAGATACGCAGTATTTT	CASSPSFGTDTQYF
-	-	TRBV25-1	TRBJ1-5	TGTGCCAGCAGAAAGCCCCAGCATTTT	CASRKPQHF